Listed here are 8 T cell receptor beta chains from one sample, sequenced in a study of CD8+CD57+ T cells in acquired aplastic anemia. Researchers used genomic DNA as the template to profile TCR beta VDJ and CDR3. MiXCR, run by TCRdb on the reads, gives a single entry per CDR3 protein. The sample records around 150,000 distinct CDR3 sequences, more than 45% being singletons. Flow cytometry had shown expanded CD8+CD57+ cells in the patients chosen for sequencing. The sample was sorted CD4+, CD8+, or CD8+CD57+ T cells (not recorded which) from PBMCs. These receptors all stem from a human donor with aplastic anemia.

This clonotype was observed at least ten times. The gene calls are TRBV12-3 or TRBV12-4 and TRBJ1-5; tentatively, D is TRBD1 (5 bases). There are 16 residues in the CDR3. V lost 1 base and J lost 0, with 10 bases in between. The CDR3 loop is CASSLGQGYSNQPQHF. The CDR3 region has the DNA TGTGCCAGCAGTTTAGGGCAGGGATATAGCAATCAGCCCCAGCATTTT.

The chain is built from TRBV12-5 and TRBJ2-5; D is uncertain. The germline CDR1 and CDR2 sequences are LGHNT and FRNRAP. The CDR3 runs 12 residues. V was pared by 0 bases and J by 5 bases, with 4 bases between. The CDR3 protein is CASGLVGETQYF. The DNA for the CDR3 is TGTGCTAGTGGTTTGGTCGGGGAGACCCAGTACTTC.

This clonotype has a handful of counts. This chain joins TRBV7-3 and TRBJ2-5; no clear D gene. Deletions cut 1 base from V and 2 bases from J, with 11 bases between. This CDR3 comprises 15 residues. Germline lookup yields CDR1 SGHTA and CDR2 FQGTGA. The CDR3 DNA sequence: TGTGCCAGCAGCTTAATTCCTGGCGAGCAAGAGACCCAGTACTTC. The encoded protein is CASSLIPGEQETQYF.

The CDR3, as DNA: TGTGCCAGCAGCTCGGGACAGTCCGTACCGGGCTATGGCTACACCTTC. Protein: CASSSGQSVPGYGYTF. The rearrangement joins TRBV11-1 to TRBJ1-2, with 7 bases fitting TRBD1. Losses at the gene ends were 4 bases for V and 4 bases for J; bases not matched to a gene: 12. This CDR3 has 16 residues. CDR1 and CDR2 (germline): SGHAT, FQDESV (reference sequence).

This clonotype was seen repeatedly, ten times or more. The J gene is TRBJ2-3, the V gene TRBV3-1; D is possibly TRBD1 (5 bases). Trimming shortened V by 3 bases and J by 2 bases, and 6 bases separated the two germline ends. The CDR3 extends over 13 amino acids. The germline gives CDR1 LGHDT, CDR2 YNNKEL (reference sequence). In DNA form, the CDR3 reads TGTGCCAGCAGCCATGGGGCCACAGATACGCAGTATTTT. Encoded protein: CASSHGATDTQYF.

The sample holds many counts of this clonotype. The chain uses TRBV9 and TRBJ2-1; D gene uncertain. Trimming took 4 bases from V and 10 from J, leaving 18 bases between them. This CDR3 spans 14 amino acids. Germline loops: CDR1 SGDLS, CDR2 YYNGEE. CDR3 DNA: TGTGCCAGCAGCATCCAGTCTCAGGCCAGCGAGCAGTTCTTC. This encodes CASSIQSQASEQFF.

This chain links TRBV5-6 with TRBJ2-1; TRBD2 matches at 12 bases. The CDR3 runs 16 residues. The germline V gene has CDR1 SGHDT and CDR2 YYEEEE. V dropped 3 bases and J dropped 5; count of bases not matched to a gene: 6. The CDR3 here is CASSSLAGGPHNEQFF. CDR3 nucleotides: TGTGCCAGCAGCTCCCTAGCGGGAGGGCCCCACAATGAGCAGTTCTTC.

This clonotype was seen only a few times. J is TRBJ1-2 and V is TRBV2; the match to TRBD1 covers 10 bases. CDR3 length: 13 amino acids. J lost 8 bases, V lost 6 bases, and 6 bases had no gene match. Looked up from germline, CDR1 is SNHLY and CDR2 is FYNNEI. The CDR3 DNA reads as TGTGCCAGCAGGGCCGACAGGGGGCTCGGCTACACCTTC. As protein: CASRADRGLGYTF.